This T cell receptor beta chain was sequenced during a study of identical twins. From the 5' RACE reads, TCRdb called clonotypes with MiXCR, one entry per CDR3 protein. The sample shows roughly 690,000 distinct CDR3 sequences, about 20% of them seen only once. The CDR3 runs 11 residues. V lost 6 bases and J lost 10, with 10 bases in between. This sample also belongs to another study, concerning T cells expressing NK-cell markers. That work contributes: From sorted CD3+CD56+NKG2C+, CD3+CD56+NKG2C- and CD3+CD56-NKG2C+ T cells came the TCR beta repertoires.

This clonotype was obtained from a woman younger than 35 in good health. V is TRBV12-3 or TRBV12-4 and J is TRBJ2-1, with D possibly TRBD2 on 5 matching bases. Sequenced material: PBMCs. The CDR3 DNA reads TGTGCCAGCAGCTTTAGCGTAGAGCAGTTCTTC. It specifies CASSFSVEQFF.